The rows below give T cell receptor beta chains drawn from one sample of a study of beta chain features in type 1 diabetes. Clones were read by immunoSEQ multiplex PCR, and TCRdb kept only the in-frame ones, dropping some. Among about 150,000 clones listed, 11% were seen once. Input material: central memory CD4+ T cells from blood. The receptor set was obtained from a man between 18 and 29 years old in good health. The CDR3 runs from the conserved cysteine through the conserved F or W. Fields, in order: CDR3 protein, CDR3 DNA, CDR3 length, V gene, clone size, D gene, J gene. The D gene is left open where the match is weak. Where a row states a size, it is once, few, many or the class of an expanded clone; other rows omit it.

CDR3: CAISPNIYEQYF
DNA: TGTGCCATCAGTCCCAACATCTACGAGCAGTACTTC
length: 12
V: TRBV10-3
size: many
D: -
J: TRBJ2-7

CDR3: CASSLARDGSKNIQYF
DNA: TGTGCCAGCAGCTTAGCGAGGGACGGCAGCAAAAACATTCAGTACTTC
length: 16
V: TRBV11-1
size: few
D: -
J: TRBJ2-4

CDR3: CATSPGGSPLHF
DNA: TGTGCCACCAGCCCAGGGGGGTCACCCCTCCACTTT
length: 12
V: TRBV15
size: few
D: TRBD1
J: TRBJ1-6

CDR3: CASSVSGNLGEQYF
DNA: TGTGCCAGCAGCGTCTCAGGAAACTTGGGCGAGCAGTACTTC
length: 14
V: TRBV9
size: once
D: -
J: TRBJ2-7

CDR3: CASSLFWAIGETQYF
DNA: TGTGCCAGCAGTTTGTTCTGGGCCATCGGGGAGACCCAGTACTTC
length: 15
V: TRBV6-5
size: -
D: -
J: TRBJ2-5

CDR3: CSVESGFSFNEQFF
DNA: TGCAGCGTTGAATCGGGCTTCTCCTTCAATGAGCAGTTCTTC
length: 14
V: TRBV29-1
size: few
D: -
J: TRBJ2-1

CDR3: CASSPRPLGKDTQYF
DNA: TGTGCCAGCTCACCCCGGCCCCTCGGTAAAGATACGCAGTATTTT
length: 15
V: TRBV18
size: many
D: -
J: TRBJ2-3

CDR3: CASSLGSSGLLQETQYF
DNA: TGCGCCAGCAGCTTGGGTAGTAGCGGATTACTCCAAGAGACCCAGTACTTC
length: 17
V: TRBV5-1
size: -
D: -
J: TRBJ2-5

CDR3: CASGLDGVYNEQFF
DNA: TGTGCTAGTGGTTTGGACGGTGTTTACAATGAGCAGTTCTTC
length: 14
V: TRBV12-5
size: few
D: -
J: TRBJ2-1

CDR3: CASSYPRAHTGELFF
DNA: TGTGCCAGCAGCTACCCCAGAGCCCACACCGGGGAGCTGTTTTTT
length: 15
V: TRBV5-4
size: -
D: -
J: TRBJ2-2

CDR3: CASSYRTLASTDTQYF
DNA: TGTGCCAGCAGTTACCGAACCTTGGCTAGCACAGATACGCAGTATTTT
length: 16
V: TRBV6-5
size: -
D: -
J: TRBJ2-3

CDR3: CASRRLSGGTDTQYF
DNA: TGCGCCAGCAGGAGGCTAAGCGGGGGCACAGATACGCAGTATTTT
length: 15
V: TRBV5-1
size: -
D: TRBD2
J: TRBJ2-3

CDR3: CASSLREKLFF
DNA: TGTGCCAGCAGCTTAAGGGAAAAACTGTTTTTT
length: 11
V: TRBV7-9
size: few
D: -
J: TRBJ1-4

CDR3: CASRLSGGVTDTQYF
DNA: TGTGCCAGCAGACTTAGCGGGGGGGTCACAGATACGCAGTATTTT
length: 15
V: TRBV6-1
size: few
D: TRBD2
J: TRBJ2-3